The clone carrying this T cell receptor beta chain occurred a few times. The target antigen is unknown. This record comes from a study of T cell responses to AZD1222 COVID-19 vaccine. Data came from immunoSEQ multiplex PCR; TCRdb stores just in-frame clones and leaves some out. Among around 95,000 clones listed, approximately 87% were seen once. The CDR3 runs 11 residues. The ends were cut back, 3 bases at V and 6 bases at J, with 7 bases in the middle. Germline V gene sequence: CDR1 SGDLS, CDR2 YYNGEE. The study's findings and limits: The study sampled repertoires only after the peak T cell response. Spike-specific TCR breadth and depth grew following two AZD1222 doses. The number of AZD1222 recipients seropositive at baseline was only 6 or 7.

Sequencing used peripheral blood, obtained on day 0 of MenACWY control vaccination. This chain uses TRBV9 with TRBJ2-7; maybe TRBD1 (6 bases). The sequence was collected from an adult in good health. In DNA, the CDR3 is TGTGCCAGCAGCGAGGGGGTCGAGCAGTACTTC. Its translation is CASSEGVEQYF.